This T cell receptor beta chain appears in the sequencing data of a study of blood T cells in healthy people across ages. The wider study: Per two T cells, about one barcoded beta molecule was captured through template switching.

Using a J-beta primer mix together with a sample-barcoded 5' primer, a second PCR was run for roughly 7 to 12 cycles. Via MiXCR, TCRdb re-called the 5' RACE reads, giving one row per CDR3 protein. The table includes roughly 1.5 million distinct CDR3 sequences, 42% detected once. Peripheral blood was drawn, approximately 9.4 milliliters per donor. Points on this clonotype: The antigen is unknown.

Study findings and constraints: Across the age range, TCR beta diversity per million T cells fell in a roughly linear way. Researchers judged that diversity estimates from one million T cells fell short of true values.

The V and J ends lost 3 bases and 10 bases respectively, with 17 bases between them. The CDR3 runs 15 residues. From germline, CDR1 is SGHRS and CDR2 YFSETQ. V and J are TRBV5-1 and TRBJ1-6; D possibly corresponds to TRBD1 (6 bases). Sequences were obtained from blood. This receptor was obtained from a woman aged 18-29 years in good health. CDR3 bases: TGCGCCAGCAGCTCAACGGGACACTCTTTCTCACCCCTCCACTTT. Protein product: CASSSTGHSFSPLHF.